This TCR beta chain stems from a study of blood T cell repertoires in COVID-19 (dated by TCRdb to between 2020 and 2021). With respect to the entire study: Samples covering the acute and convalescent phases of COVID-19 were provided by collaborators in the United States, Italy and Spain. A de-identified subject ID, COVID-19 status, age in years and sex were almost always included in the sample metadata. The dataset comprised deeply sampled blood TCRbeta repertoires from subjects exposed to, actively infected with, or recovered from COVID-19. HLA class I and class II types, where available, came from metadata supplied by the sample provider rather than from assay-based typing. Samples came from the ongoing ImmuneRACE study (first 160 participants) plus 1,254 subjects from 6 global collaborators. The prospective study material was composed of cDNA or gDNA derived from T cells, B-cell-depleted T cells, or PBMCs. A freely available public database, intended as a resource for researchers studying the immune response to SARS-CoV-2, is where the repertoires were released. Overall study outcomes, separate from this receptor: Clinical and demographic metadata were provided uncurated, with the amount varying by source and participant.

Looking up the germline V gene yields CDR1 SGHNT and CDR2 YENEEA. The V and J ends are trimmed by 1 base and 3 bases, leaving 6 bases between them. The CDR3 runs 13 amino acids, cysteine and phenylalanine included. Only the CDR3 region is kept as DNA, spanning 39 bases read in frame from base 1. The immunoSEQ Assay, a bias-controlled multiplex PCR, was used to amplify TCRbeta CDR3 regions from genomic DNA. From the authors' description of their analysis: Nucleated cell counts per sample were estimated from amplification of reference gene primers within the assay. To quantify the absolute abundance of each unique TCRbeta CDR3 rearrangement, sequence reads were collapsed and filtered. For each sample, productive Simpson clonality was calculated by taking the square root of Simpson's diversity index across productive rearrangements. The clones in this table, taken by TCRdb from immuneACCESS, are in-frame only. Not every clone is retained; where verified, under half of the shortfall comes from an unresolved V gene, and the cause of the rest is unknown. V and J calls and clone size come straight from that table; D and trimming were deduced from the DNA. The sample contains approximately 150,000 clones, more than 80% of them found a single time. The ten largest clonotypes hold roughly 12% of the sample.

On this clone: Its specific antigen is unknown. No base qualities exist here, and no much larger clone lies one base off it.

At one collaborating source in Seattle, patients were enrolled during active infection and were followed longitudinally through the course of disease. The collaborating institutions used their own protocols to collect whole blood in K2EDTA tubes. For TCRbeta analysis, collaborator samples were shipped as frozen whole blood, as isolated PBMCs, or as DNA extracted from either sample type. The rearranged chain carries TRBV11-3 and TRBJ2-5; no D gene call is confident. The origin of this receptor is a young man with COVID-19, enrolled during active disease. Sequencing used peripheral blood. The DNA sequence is TGTGCCAGCAGCTTAGGGCCAGAAGAGACCCAGTACTTC. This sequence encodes CASSLGPEETQYF.